The rows below give T cell receptor beta chains drawn from one sample of a study of cytomegalovirus exposure and HLA in healthy donors. Here immunoSEQ multiplex PCR was the method, and the copy in TCRdb shows in-frame clones only, minus some. There are about 130,000 clones in the sample; about four fifths occur only once, and 5.3% lies in the top ten. The specimen sequenced was PBMCs. The receptors here all came from a man aged 25-45 years in good health and CMV-seronegative. The CDR3 runs from the conserved cysteine through the conserved F or W. The order of the fields is clone size, J gene, D gene, V gene, CDR3 DNA, CDR3 protein. D genes are given only for firm matches. Clone size is stated in some rows and not others, as once, few, many or a class when expanded.

size: once; J: TRBJ1-5; D: TRBD1; V: TRBV19; DNA: TGTGCCAGTAGTATCCCGGGACAGGGTATGAGAAGCAATCAGCCCCAGCATTTT; CDR3: CASSIPGQGMRSNQPQHF
size: -; J: TRBJ2-7; D: TRBD2; V: TRBV4-2; DNA: TGTGCCAGCAGCCAAGAGGGTGGGCGGGAGGACGAGCAGTACTTC; CDR3: CASSQEGGREDEQYF
size: once; J: TRBJ1-1; D: -; V: TRBV11-2; DNA: TGTGCCAGCAGCTTCGGAGGAGGCGGGTACACTGAAGCTTTCTTT; CDR3: CASSFGGGGYTEAFF
size: few; J: TRBJ2-7; D: TRBD1; V: TRBV29-1; DNA: TGCAGCTTCCTGGGACAGGGGGCGCCCGAGCAGTACTTC; CDR3: CSFLGQGAPEQYF
size: -; J: TRBJ2-7; D: TRBD1; V: TRBV10-3; DNA: TGTGCCATCAGCGACAGGGGGGGCGAGCAGTACTTC; CDR3: CAISDRGGEQYF
size: -; J: TRBJ2-2; D: TRBD2; V: TRBV27; DNA: TGTGCCAGCAGTTCCCATAGCGGGAGTGGGGCCGGGGAGCTGTTTTTT; CDR3: CASSSHSGSGAGELFF
size: -; J: TRBJ2-1; D: -; V: TRBV7-9; DNA: TGTGCCAGCAGCAGTGACAGTCTTCCCTACAATGAGCAGTTCTTC; CDR3: CASSSDSLPYNEQFF
size: -; J: TRBJ2-7; D: -; V: TRBV28; DNA: TGTGCCAGCAGTTTTCCTTACTCCTACGAGCAGTACTTC; CDR3: CASSFPYSYEQYF
size: -; J: TRBJ2-3; D: TRBD2; V: TRBV9; DNA: TGTGCCAGCACCTTTGGCGGGAGTGAAGATACGCAGTATTTT; CDR3: CASTFGGSEDTQYF
size: -; J: TRBJ2-7; D: -; V: TRBV9; DNA: TGTGCCAGCAGCGTAGTGGGAGATCTACGAGATGAGCAGTACTTC; CDR3: CASSVVGDLRDEQYF
size: once; J: TRBJ1-5; D: TRBD1; V: TRBV28; DNA: TGTGCCAGCAAAACCGGGACAGTTTATAGCAATCAGCCCCAGCATTTT; CDR3: CASKTGTVYSNQPQHF
size: -; J: TRBJ2-7; D: -; V: TRBV7-3; DNA: TGTGCCAGCAGCTTAACACGGGAGCAATCCTACGAGCAGTACTTC; CDR3: CASSLTREQSYEQYF
size: -; J: TRBJ2-1; D: TRBD1; V: TRBV7-9; DNA: TGTGCCAGCAGCCGACAGGGCGGCAATGAGCAGTTCTTC; CDR3: CASSRQGGNEQFF
size: -; J: TRBJ2-1; D: TRBD1; V: TRBV30; DNA: TGTGCCTGGAGTTCAGGGGGCGGCAATGAGCAGTTCTTC; CDR3: CAWSSGGGNEQFF
size: -; J: TRBJ1-1; D: -; V: TRBV6-1; DNA: TGTGCCAGCAGCCTCAGGGTTGGCACTGAAGCTTTCTTT; CDR3: CASSLRVGTEAFF
size: -; J: TRBJ1-2; D: -; V: TRBV16; DNA: TGTGCCAGCAGCACCCCCTCAGGCCGGGGCTACACCTTC; CDR3: CASSTPSGRGYTF
size: -; J: TRBJ1-1; D: TRBD1; V: TRBV5-3; DNA: TGTGCCAGAAGCGAACAGGACAGGGGGCTGCCTGAAGCTTTCTTT; CDR3: CARSEQDRGLPEAFF
size: once; J: TRBJ2-5; D: -; V: TRBV6-4; DNA: TGTGCCAACCCCGAGTGCGGAAGCCAAGAGACCCAGTACTTC; CDR3: CANPECGSQETQYF
size: once; J: TRBJ1-2; D: -; V: TRBV4-1; DNA: TGCGCCAGCAGCCAATTGGGCAGCTATGGCTACACCTTC; CDR3: CASSQLGSYGYTF
size: -; J: TRBJ2-7; D: -; V: TRBV7-2; DNA: TGTGCCAGCAGCTACTTGGGAAGGGGCTACGAGCAGTACTTC; CDR3: CASSYLGRGYEQYF
size: -; J: TRBJ2-7; D: TRBD1; V: TRBV27; DNA: TGTGCCAGCAGTCCCAATAGGGGAAGGACAGGGAAAGGTGTCTACGAGCAGTACTTC; CDR3: CASSPNRGRTGKGVYEQYF
size: -; J: TRBJ2-3; D: TRBD1; V: TRBV6-4; DNA: TGTGCCAGCAGTGGACAGGGGGGAGATACGCAGTATTTT; CDR3: CASSGQGGDTQYF
size: -; J: TRBJ2-7; D: TRBD1; V: TRBV5-3; DNA: TGTGCCAGAAGCTACCGGACAGGGGGCTCCTACGAGCAGTACTTC; CDR3: CARSYRTGGSYEQYF
size: -; J: TRBJ2-5; D: TRBD2; V: TRBV7-8; DNA: TGTGCCAGCAGCCCCCCCGGCGGGGGGTTAGAGACCCAGTACTTC; CDR3: CASSPPGGGLETQYF
size: few; J: TRBJ1-2; D: TRBD1; V: TRBV28; DNA: TGTGCCAGCAGTTTATTGGACAGGGGTCGCGGCTACACCTTC; CDR3: CASSLLDRGRGYTF
size: -; J: TRBJ2-7; D: TRBD1; V: TRBV10-2; DNA: TGCGCCAGCAGTGAGCCGGGACAGAGATTCTACGAGCAGTACTTC; CDR3: CASSEPGQRFYEQYF
size: -; J: TRBJ2-5; D: TRBD1; V: TRBV7-6; DNA: TGTGCCAGCAGGAAACGGGACAGGGCCTTCCAAGAGACCCAGTACTTC; CDR3: CASRKRDRAFQETQYF
size: -; J: TRBJ1-2; D: -; V: TRBV7-9; DNA: TGTGCCAGCAGCCGAGGAGGTGACAGGTCCTATGGCTACACCTTC; CDR3: CASSRGGDRSYGYTF
size: -; J: TRBJ1-5; D: -; V: TRBV10-2; DNA: TGCGCCAGCAGTGATTCCTATCAGCCCCAGCATTTT; CDR3: CASSDSYQPQHF
size: -; J: TRBJ1-5; D: -; V: TRBV27; DNA: TGTGCCAGCAGTTTGGCGCAGGGGTACCAGCCCCAGCATTTT; CDR3: CASSLAQGYQPQHF
size: -; J: TRBJ1-2; D: -; V: TRBV7-9; DNA: TGTGCCAGCAGCTTAGCCCAGTATGGCTACACCTTC; CDR3: CASSLAQYGYTF
size: -; J: TRBJ2-7; D: -; V: TRBV7-6; DNA: TGTGCCAGCAGCCAGACAGGCTCAACCTACGAGCAGTACTTC; CDR3: CASSQTGSTYEQYF
size: -; J: TRBJ1-6; D: -; V: TRBV4-1; DNA: TGCGCCAGCAGCCAAGCCGGGGGTAGGAATTCACCCCTCCACTTT; CDR3: CASSQAGGRNSPLHF
size: few; J: TRBJ2-3; D: TRBD1; V: TRBV7-9; DNA: TGTGCCAGCAGCCAAGGACAGGGCGCAGATACGCAGTATTTT; CDR3: CASSQGQGADTQYF
size: -; J: TRBJ1-5; D: -; V: TRBV19; DNA: TGTGCCAGTAGTCCGGTTGCGGGGGGGCGGCAGCCCCAGCATTTT; CDR3: CASSPVAGGRQPQHF